A selection of T cell receptor beta chains follows, all from one sample in a study of blood T cell repertoires in COVID-19. This table comes from immunoSEQ multiplex PCR, and its TCRdb copy is limited to in-frame clones, with some not included. The data contain under 150,000 clones, around 88% of them singletons. The sequenced sample was peripheral blood. The origin of the receptors is a woman aged 45-65 years who had recovered from COVID-19. CDR3s include the opening cysteine and the closing phenylalanine or tryptophan. The order of the fields is clone size, D gene, J gene, V gene, CDR3 protein, CDR3 DNA. A D gene is named only where the DNA matches it firmly. Size is omitted from some rows. Given values are once, few, many or a class for expanded clones.

clone size: once; D gene: NA; J gene: TRBJ1-2; V gene: TRBV4-3; CDR3 protein: CASSQDQFPNEGYTF; CDR3 DNA: TGCGCCAGCAGCCAAGATCAATTTCCCAATGAGGGCTACACCTTC
clone size: NA; D gene: TRBD1; J gene: TRBJ2-1; V gene: TRBV2; CDR3 protein: CASSGQGAYNEQFF; CDR3 DNA: TGTGCCAGCAGTGGACAGGGGGCGTACAATGAGCAGTTCTTC
clone size: NA; D gene: NA; J gene: TRBJ1-1; V gene: TRBV30; CDR3 protein: CAGAGNTEAFF; CDR3 DNA: TGTGCCGGCGCGGGGAACACTGAAGCTTTCTTT
clone size: few; D gene: NA; J gene: TRBJ2-1; V gene: TRBV4-2; CDR3 protein: CASSQEWGLDNEQFF; CDR3 DNA: TGTGCCAGCAGCCAAGAGTGGGGCTTGGACAATGAGCAGTTCTTC
clone size: NA; D gene: NA; J gene: TRBJ1-4; V gene: TRBV2; CDR3 protein: CASRDDSGGEKLFF; CDR3 DNA: TGTGCCAGCAGGGATGACAGTGGTGGTGAAAAACTGTTTTTT
clone size: NA; D gene: NA; J gene: TRBJ2-2; V gene: TRBV6-5; CDR3 protein: CASSNGQHTGELFF; CDR3 DNA: TGTGCCAGCAGCAACGGACAGCACACCGGGGAGCTGTTTTTT
clone size: NA; D gene: TRBD1; J gene: TRBJ2-1; V gene: TRBV10-3; CDR3 protein: CAISNRDRGRNEQFF; CDR3 DNA: TGTGCCATCAGTAACCGGGACAGGGGGCGCAATGAGCAGTTCTTC
clone size: NA; D gene: NA; J gene: TRBJ1-2; V gene: TRBV18; CDR3 protein: CASSTEQGRDYGYTF; CDR3 DNA: TGTGCCAGCTCAACGGAACAGGGAAGGGACTATGGCTACACCTTC
clone size: NA; D gene: TRBD2; J gene: TRBJ2-2; V gene: TRBV5-4; CDR3 protein: CASSLAGDTGELFF; CDR3 DNA: TGTGCCAGCAGCCTAGCGGGAGACACCGGGGAGCTGTTTTTT
clone size: NA; D gene: TRBD1; J gene: TRBJ1-2; V gene: TRBV9; CDR3 protein: CASRRGGDRANYGYTF; CDR3 DNA: TGTGCCAGCAGGAGAGGCGGGGACAGGGCAAACTATGGCTACACCTTC
clone size: NA; D gene: NA; J gene: TRBJ2-7; V gene: TRBV18; CDR3 protein: CASSPRGGDYEQYF; CDR3 DNA: TGTGCCAGCTCACCTAGAGGAGGGGACTACGAGCAGTACTTC
clone size: once; D gene: NA; J gene: TRBJ2-7; V gene: TRBV7-2; CDR3 protein: CASSLVSYEQYF; CDR3 DNA: TGTGCCAGCAGCTTGGTCAGCTACGAGCAGTACTTC
clone size: once; D gene: NA; J gene: TRBJ2-7; V gene: TRBV14; CDR3 protein: CASSSRVGEQYF; CDR3 DNA: TGTGCCAGCAGCTCCAGGGTCGGCGAGCAGTACTTC
clone size: NA; D gene: NA; J gene: TRBJ1-1; V gene: TRBV18; CDR3 protein: CASSPGQNTEAFF; CDR3 DNA: TGTGCCAGCTCCCCCGGACAGAACACTGAAGCTTTCTTT
clone size: few; D gene: NA; J gene: TRBJ2-7; V gene: TRBV5-1; CDR3 protein: CASSPVGGDRSYEQYF; CDR3 DNA: TGCGCCAGCAGCCCAGTAGGGGGGGACCGCTCCTACGAGCAGTACTTC
clone size: NA; D gene: TRBD2; J gene: TRBJ2-1; V gene: TRBV15; CDR3 protein: CATSRGRLADLYNEQFF; CDR3 DNA: TGTGCCACCAGCAGAGGTAGACTAGCGGACCTCTACAATGAGCAGTTCTTC
clone size: NA; D gene: NA; J gene: TRBJ1-2; V gene: TRBV5-1; CDR3 protein: CASSPSTGLYGYTF; CDR3 DNA: TGCGCCAGCAGCCCCAGCACAGGGCTCTATGGCTACACCTTC
clone size: NA; D gene: NA; J gene: TRBJ1-1; V gene: TRBV2; CDR3 protein: CASSKDRNTEAFF; CDR3 DNA: TGTGCCAGCAGTAAGGACAGGAACACTGAAGCTTTCTTT
clone size: NA; D gene: TRBD1; J gene: TRBJ1-1; V gene: TRBV6-6; CDR3 protein: CASSIGQGAVNTEAFF; CDR3 DNA: TGTGCCAGCAGTATTGGACAGGGGGCGGTGAACACTGAAGCTTTCTTT
clone size: NA; D gene: NA; J gene: TRBJ1-5; V gene: TRBV5-1; CDR3 protein: CASSLGPGGDQPQHF; CDR3 DNA: TGCGCCAGCAGCTTGGGACCCGGGGGGGATCAGCCCCAGCATTTT
clone size: NA; D gene: NA; J gene: TRBJ2-1; V gene: TRBV27; CDR3 protein: CASSFSGAVEYNEQFF; CDR3 DNA: TGTGCCAGCAGTTTCTCAGGGGCCGTTGAGTACAATGAGCAGTTCTTC
clone size: NA; D gene: NA; J gene: TRBJ1-2; V gene: TRBV9; CDR3 protein: CASSPLEAAGYTF; CDR3 DNA: TGTGCCAGCAGTCCCCTTGAGGCAGCTGGCTACACCTTC
clone size: NA; D gene: NA; J gene: TRBJ2-5; V gene: TRBV3-1/TRBV3-2; CDR3 protein: CASSQLSGGAQYF; CDR3 DNA: TGTGCCAGCAGCCAATTATCAGGCGGGGCCCAGTACTTC
clone size: NA; D gene: TRBD1; J gene: TRBJ1-2; V gene: TRBV6-5; CDR3 protein: CASMLGQGFYYGYTF; CDR3 DNA: TGTGCCAGCATGCTGGGACAGGGCTTCTACTATGGCTACACCTTC
clone size: NA; D gene: NA; J gene: TRBJ2-3; V gene: TRBV4-3; CDR3 protein: CASSQRDGADTQYF; CDR3 DNA: TGCGCCAGCAGCCAGCGGGACGGCGCAGATACGCAGTATTTT
clone size: NA; D gene: NA; J gene: TRBJ2-3; V gene: TRBV5-5; CDR3 protein: CASSPRGSTDTQYF; CDR3 DNA: TGTGCCAGCAGCCCTAGGGGCAGCACAGATACGCAGTATTTT
clone size: NA; D gene: NA; J gene: TRBJ2-3; V gene: TRBV5-5; CDR3 protein: CASSLYGTRTDTQYF; CDR3 DNA: TGTGCCAGCAGCTTGTACGGGACTCGCACAGATACGCAGTATTTT
clone size: NA; D gene: NA; J gene: TRBJ2-1; V gene: TRBV2; CDR3 protein: CASGFLDEQFF; CDR3 DNA: TGTGCCAGCGGCTTTCTGGATGAGCAGTTCTTC
clone size: NA; D gene: TRBD1; J gene: TRBJ1-2; V gene: TRBV5-8; CDR3 protein: CASSSGQGGKRIYGYTF; CDR3 DNA: TGTGCCAGCAGCTCTGGACAGGGGGGCAAAAGGATCTATGGCTACACCTTC
clone size: NA; D gene: NA; J gene: TRBJ2-3; V gene: TRBV13; CDR3 protein: CASSQTNRKASTDTQYF; CDR3 DNA: TGTGCCAGCAGCCAAACCAACAGAAAAGCTAGCACAGATACGCAGTATTTT
clone size: few; D gene: TRBD1; J gene: TRBJ1-1; V gene: TRBV12-3/TRBV12-4; CDR3 protein: CASSYRGDTEAFF; CDR3 DNA: TGTGCCAGCAGTTACAGGGGAGACACTGAAGCTTTCTTT
clone size: NA; D gene: NA; J gene: TRBJ1-1; V gene: TRBV3-1/TRBV3-2; CDR3 protein: CASSRIGGDTEAFF; CDR3 DNA: TGTGCCAGCAGCCGAATTGGGGGGGACACTGAAGCTTTCTTT
clone size: NA; D gene: NA; J gene: TRBJ2-3; V gene: TRBV24-1; CDR3 protein: CATSDSDQGTQYF; CDR3 DNA: TGTGCCACCAGTGATTCCGACCAGGGTACGCAGTATTTT
clone size: NA; D gene: NA; J gene: TRBJ1-3; V gene: TRBV27; CDR3 protein: CASSFLGAGNTIYF; CDR3 DNA: TGTGCCAGCAGTTTTTTAGGGGCTGGAAACACCATATATTTT